This T cell receptor beta chain originates from a study of early T cells in non-severe SARS-CoV-2 infection (dated by TCRdb to the early 2020s). Background on the whole study: Because TCR sequencing was done on bulk RNA from unsorted whole blood, the alpha and beta chains could not be paired. Points the paper makes about the study in general: VDJdb matching was skewed toward anti-spike CD8 responses and likely underestimated virus-specific expansions by missing private and CD4 specificities.

Set within a cohort of healthcare workers in London, UK, this nested case-control study involved weekly PCR testing of nasopharyngeal swabs along with blood sampling. Between 23 and 31 March 2020, the week of the UK lockdown, healthcare workers were enrolled and then followed up weekly for as long as 16 weeks. The library was obtained by 5' RACE. Sequencing took place on a NextSeq 500. In the TCR library protocol, unique molecular identifiers were attached to individual cDNA molecules to correct for PCR bias and sequencing error. Both TCR alpha and beta chains were sequenced, and tight co-correlation was observed between alpha and beta sequence abundances in each sample. For the original study's pipeline: Decombinator V4 was used to annotate TCR sequences for V gene, J gene and CDR3. Expanded TCRs were defined as changing significantly between any two time points under a Poisson model with p below 0.0001. TCR abundances were normalised to the total number of TCRs sequenced per sample and expressed as counts per million. TRAV1-2 paired with TRAJ12, TRAJ20 or TRAJ33 defined MAIT TCRs, while TRAV10 paired with TRAJ18 defined iNKT TCRs. VDJdb, accessed 1 November 2021, was searched for CMV, EBV and SARS-CoV-2 annotated TCRs, with TCRs annotated for multiple antigens excluded. TCRdb trimmed public reads at Q25 via fastp, called clones via MiXCR and kept in-frame beta chains. Identical CDR3 proteins give one entry, which carries the most common genes and DNA. V and J calls and clone size were set by TCRdb, not the authors. The sample records tens of thousands of distinct CDR3 sequences, 23% of which are singletons. Under 6% of the sample belongs to the ten largest clones.

V has 5 bases trimmed and J has 0 bases trimmed; junction bases matching no gene number 4. The germline V gene supplies CDR1 SGHTA and CDR2 FQGTGA. Including the terminal cysteine and phenylalanine, the CDR3 comprises 15 residues. Of all the DNA, just the CDR3 is kept, 45 bases in frame from base 1. This clonotype was observed a few times. Its antigen is still unknown. No per-base quality is available; no much larger clone lies one base away. The chain joins TRBV7-3 to TRBJ2-7; 10 bases in the junction line up with TRBD2. Sample: whole blood, taken at baseline. This TCR came from an adult who was a healthcare worker with PCR-confirmed SARS-CoV-2 infection or an uninfected control (not recorded which). The CDR3 region: CASSLLAGSSYEQYF. The DNA is TGTGCCAGCAGCCTACTAGCGGGGAGCTCCTACGAGCAGTACTTC.